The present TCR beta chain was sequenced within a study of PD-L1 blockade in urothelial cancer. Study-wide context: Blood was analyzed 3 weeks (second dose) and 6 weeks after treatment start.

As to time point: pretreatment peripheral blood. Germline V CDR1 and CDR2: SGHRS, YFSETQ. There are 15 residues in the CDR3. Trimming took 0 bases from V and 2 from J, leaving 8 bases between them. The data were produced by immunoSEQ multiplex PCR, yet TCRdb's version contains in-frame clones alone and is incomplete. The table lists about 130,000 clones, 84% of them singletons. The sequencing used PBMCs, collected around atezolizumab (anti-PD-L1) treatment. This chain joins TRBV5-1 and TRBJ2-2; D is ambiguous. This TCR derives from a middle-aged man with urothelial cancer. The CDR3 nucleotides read TGCGCCAGCAGCTTGGGGCCAGGAAACACCGGGGAGCTGTTTTTT. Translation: CASSLGPGNTGELFF.